The 13 T cell receptor beta chains presented below share a single source sample, sequenced in a study of control samples from healthy donors and cancer patients. The protocol was immunoSEQ multiplex PCR, while the TCRdb copy is restricted to in-frame clones and leaves out a portion. The sample lists some 120,000 clones, around 87% occurring once. The sample was blood. The receptor source for this set is a man in his forties or fifties in good health.

The V gene is TRBV5-1, the J gene TRBJ1-2; D unresolved. Germline V gives CDR1 SGHRS, CDR2 YFSETQ. The V end was cut by 4 bases, the J end by 12 bases, with 13 bases between. The CDR3 spans 11 residues. The DNA of the CDR3 is TGCGCCAGCAGCCTGAGCGGAATCCACACCTTC. Amino acid sequence: CASSLSGIHTF.

The rearrangement uses TRBV19 and TRBJ2-6; tentative D call: TRBD1 (6 bases). Germline V gene lookup returns CDR1 LNHDA and CDR2 SQIVND (reference sequence). Trimming removed 7 bases at V and 0 bases at J, with 7 bases between. The CDR3 is 14 residues long. CDR3 sequence: CASKGVSGANVLTF. The CDR3 region has the DNA TGTGCCAGTAAGGGGGTCTCTGGGGCCAACGTCCTGACTTTC.

This chain links TRBV29-1 with TRBJ2-7, with 10 bases matching TRBD1. This CDR3 region has 14 residues. V trimming: 6 bases; J trimming: 3 bases; junction bases outside the gene matches: 8. CDR1 is SQVTM, CDR2 ANQGSEA, per germline. CDR3 DNA sequence: TGCAGCGTCGCCGGGACAGGGGCTATCTACGAGCAGTACTTC. This codes for CSVAGTGAIYEQYF.

The rearrangement joins TRBV25-1 to TRBJ2-5; 7 nucleotides line up with TRBD1. The V gene's germline CDR1 is MGHDK and CDR2 SYGVNS. The CDR3 has 14 amino acids. The V gene end was trimmed by 2 bases and the J gene end by 4 bases; junction bases not matched to a gene: 4. The CDR3 DNA follows: TGTGCCAGCAGTGAAGAAGGGGGCCGAGAGACCCAGTACTTC. Translating gives CASSEEGGRETQYF.

The V gene is TRBV2, the J gene TRBJ2-2, with D perhaps being TRBD1 or TRBD2 (5 bases each). V lost 9 bases and J 5 bases, leaving 16 bases between the germline ends. The CDR3 is 14 amino acids. Germline CDR1 is SNHLY and CDR2 is FYNNEI. CDR3 protein: CARSSGTQTGELFF. The CDR3 DNA reads as TGTGCCAGAAGTTCCGGGACCCAAACCGGGGAGCTGTTTTTT.

The rearrangement links TRBV11-2 to TRBJ1-5, with a tentative D call TRBD1 (5 bases). Trimming stripped 6 bases from V and 3 bases from J, with 9 bases between. The CDR3 is made up of 13 amino acids. CDR1 and CDR2 (germline): SGHAT, FQNNGV. CDR3 in DNA: TGTGCCAGCAGGGGGGACGACAATCAGCCCCAGCATTTT. Residues: CASRGDDNQPQHF.

The gene calls are TRBV27 and TRBJ1-1; the match to TRBD1 covers 7 bases. V shed 5 bases and J 5 bases; nucleotides not matched to a gene: 11. Germline V gene data show CDR1 as MNHEY and CDR2 as SMNVEV (reference sequence). The CDR3 runs to 15 residues. CDR3 sequence reads: CASSIVGAGGTEAFF. Written as DNA, the CDR3 is TGTGCCAGCAGTATCGTGGGGGCAGGGGGGACTGAAGCTTTCTTT.

The rearrangement links TRBV3-1 (or the pseudogene TRBV3-2) to TRBJ1-4; a weak D match, TRBD1 (5 bases). This CDR3 has 18 amino acids. Trimming left V 4 bases short and J 7 bases short, with 25 bases between. Germline-derived CDR1 and CDR2 are LGHDT and YNNKEL (reference sequence). The CDR3 loop is CASSPPRLRGAFGEKLFF. CDR3 bases: TGTGCCAGCAGCCCCCCAAGGCTCAGAGGGGCATTCGGTGAAAAACTGTTTTTT.

This clone was recorded once. This chain uses TRBV3-1 (or the pseudogene TRBV3-2) with TRBJ1-1, with D perhaps matching TRBD1 (6 bases). Trimming removed 4 bases at V and 8 bases at J, with 11 bases between. The CDR3 covers 12 residues. From germline, CDR1 is LGHDT and CDR2 YNNKEL (reference sequence). CDR3: CASSRRTDEAFF. CDR3 bases: TGTGCCAGCAGCCGCAGGACAGACGAAGCTTTCTTT.

V gene TRBV18 combines with J gene TRBJ1-1; maybe TRBD1 (6 bases). CDR1 is KGHSH and CDR2 is LQKENI in the germline V gene. The CDR3 runs to 14 residues. V was pared by 1 base and J by 4 bases, with 10 bases between. CDR3 protein: CASSPHREGTEAFF. The CDR3 DNA sequence: TGTGCCAGCTCACCACACAGGGAGGGCACTGAAGCTTTCTTT.

This clone showed up just once. The chain joins TRBV3-1 (or the pseudogene TRBV3-2) to TRBJ2-3; TRBD2 agrees at 10 bases. The germline CDR1 and CDR2 sequences are LGHDT and YNNKEL (reference sequence). This CDR3 is 17 amino acids long. V was clipped by 4 bases and J by 0 bases; unmatched bases: 7. The CDR3: CASSPFSGGHSTDTQYF. The CDR3 coding sequence is TGTGCCAGCAGCCCTTTTAGCGGGGGGCATAGCACAGATACGCAGTATTTT.

The chain joins TRBV6-5 to TRBJ1-1; weak D call: TRBD1 (6 bases). This CDR3 is 14 amino acids long. V shed 7 bases and J shed 3 bases, with 15 bases lying between them. Germline-derived CDR1 and CDR2 are MNHEY and SVGAGI. CDR3: CASTRDPGDTEAFF. CDR3 nucleotide sequence: TGTGCCAGCACAAGAGATCCAGGGGACACTGAAGCTTTCTTT.

This clone was found once. Distinct nucleotide sequences in the sample also encode this CDR3. This chain links TRBV18 with TRBJ1-6; D unclear. V was trimmed by 2 bases and J by 4 bases, leaving 9 bases between them. CDR3 length: 15 amino acids. The germline gives CDR1 KGHSH, CDR2 LQKENI. CDR3 in DNA: TGTGCCAGCTCACCAACCGGGCAGTATAATTCACCCCTCCACTTT. Translation gives CASSPTGQYNSPLHF. Together with reference TRBV18 and TRBJ1-6, the CDR3 gives the full variable domain: NAGVMQNPRHLVRRRGQEARLRCSPMKGHSHVYWYRQLPEEGLKFMVYLQKENIIDESGMPKERFSAEFPKEGPSILRIQQVVRGDSAAYFCASSPTGQYNSPLHFGNGTRLTVT.